The clone carrying this T cell receptor beta chain was seen more than once but under ten times. Its specificity is unknown. At one boundary the junction diverges from the germline segment, which might be a read error. The CDR3 loop spans 13 amino acids. The germline V gene encodes CDR1 MNHNS and CDR2 SASEGT. Then a second PCR, running about 6 to 12 cycles, was carried out with a sample-barcoded 5' primer and a J-beta primer mix. A template-switch adaptor containing 12 random nucleotides labeled each cDNA molecule. The study obtained at least 3 million CDR3-containing paired-end reads from every sample. TCRdb re-derived calls from the 5' RACE reads in MiXCR, one entry per CDR3 protein. The data contain around 1.5 million distinct CDR3 sequences, about 35% of them seen just once; the ten biggest clones take up about 11%. These data originate in a study of blood T cells in healthy people across ages. The study, taken as a whole, reports: Leaving the PBMCs unsorted stopped any conclusive comparison of naive versus antigen-experienced cells.

The sample comprised blood. The source of this sequence is a woman aged 25 to 45 in good health. This chain uses TRBV6-1 with TRBJ2-5, with D hard to call. The CDR3 region is CAGRSIALDTQYF. CDR3 sequence (DNA): TGTGCCGGCAGGTCGATAGCCCTAGATACCCAGTACTTC.